The clone carrying this TCR beta chain occurred once. Its cognate antigen is unknown. This entry is derived from a study of T cell responses to AZD1222 COVID-19 vaccine. Findings of the study overall: There were vaccine-associated CD4 TCRs across spike, dominant at 160-218 and 743-854. Donors were largely white British and mainly female; clonal diversity was possibly underestimated. Baseline antibody screening turned up just a handful of seropositive AZD1222 recipients.

The ends were cut back, 5 bases at V and 2 bases at J, with 14 bases in the middle. CDR1 and CDR2 (germline): LNHDA, SQIVND (reference sequence). This CDR3 is 15 amino acids long. Method: immunoSEQ multiplex PCR; TCRdb's copy keeps in-frame clones and lacks some. The data show 96,000 or so clones, under 90% seen once. The V and J genes are TRBV19 and TRBJ2-3, with a tentative D call TRBD2 (6 bases). The source material was peripheral blood, sampled on day 0 of AZD1222 vaccination. The origin of this receptor is an adult in good health. This chain's CDR3 is CASSLSRGNTDTQYF. The CDR3 coding sequence is TGTGCCAGTAGTTTGTCGCGGGGCAACACAGATACGCAGTATTTT.